The 3 T cell receptor beta chains reported below all come from one sample, sequenced in a study of blood T cell repertoires in COVID-19. The method was immunoSEQ multiplex PCR; TCRdb's version includes in-frame clones alone and lacks a portion of them. Here the sample spans a few hundred thousand clones, around 84% being singletons. The sequenced sample consisted of peripheral blood. Receptor source: a woman aged 65 to 85 with active or convalescent COVID-19.

The gene calls are TRBV5-6 and TRBJ2-7, with D maybe TRBD2 (6 bases). CDR1 and CDR2 from the germline V gene are SGHDT and YYEEEE. V lost 5 bases to trimming and J lost 0 bases, with 21 bases between them. This CDR3 spans 17 amino acids. The CDR3 here is CASRKGRTDYSSYEQYF. DNA of the CDR3: TGTGCCAGCAGGAAAGGGCGGACGGACTATAGCTCCTACGAGCAGTACTTC. Drawing the rest from reference TRBV5-6 and TRBJ2-7, the complete variable domain is DAGVTQSPTHLIKTRGQQVTLRCSPKSGHDTVSWYQQALGQGPQFIFQYYEEEERQRGNFPDRFSGHQFPNYSSELNVNALLLGDSALYLCASRKGRTDYSSYEQYFGPGTRLTVT.

The J gene is TRBJ2-7, the V gene TRBV11-2; no clear D. Deletions cut 1 base from V and 5 bases from J, with 15 bases between. This CDR3 is 15 amino acids long. Germline lookup yields CDR1 SGHAT and CDR2 FQNNGV. CDR3 sequence (DNA): TGTGCCAGCAGCTTAGCCCGGGTTCCCCTCCACGAGCAGTACTTC. Its protein product is CASSLARVPLHEQYF.

The rearrangement joins TRBV7-8 to TRBJ2-5; TRBD2 might be the D (7 bases). Germline V gives CDR1 SGHVS, CDR2 FQNEAQ. The length of the CDR3 is 14 residues. Between the trimmed V and J ends, which lost 5 bases and 4 bases, there was a span of 14 bases. DNA of the CDR3: TGTGCCAGCAGCCCAGACCGGGGGGCAGAGACCCAGTACTTC. Encoded protein: CASSPDRGAETQYF.